Listed below are T cell receptor beta chains from one sample, sequenced in a study of cytomegalovirus exposure and HLA in healthy donors. Sequencing was performed with immunoSEQ multiplex PCR; in TCRdb, only in-frame clones are kept and a portion is missing. The table includes under 200,000 clones, roughly 74% detected once. The sequenced sample was PBMCs. These receptors were taken from a male donor in good health and CMV-seronegative. The CDR3 runs from the conserved cysteine through the conserved F or W. The order of the fields is clone size, J gene, CDR3 length, V gene, D gene, CDR3 protein, CDR3 DNA. A D gene is named only where the DNA matches it firmly. Where a row states a size, it is once, few, many or the class of an expanded clone; other rows omit it.

>NA|TRBJ2-2|18|TRBV4-2|NA
CASSQDIGLVGPTGELFF
TGTGCCAGCAGCCAAGATATTGGCCTAGTCGGCCCCACCGGGGAGCTGTTTTTT
>NA|TRBJ2-5|17|TRBV5-4|TRBD1
CASSRQTGGDSRETQYF
TGTGCCAGCAGCCGCCAGACAGGGGGCGATTCTCGAGAGACCCAGTACTTC
>NA|TRBJ2-5|15|TRBV7-3|TRBD2
CASSLRAGGRETQYF
TGTGCCAGCAGCTTACGGGCGGGGGGGAGGGAGACCCAGTACTTC
>once|TRBJ2-1|23|TRBV5-1|TRBD2
CASSTGLRAGTSGRGSSYNEQFF
TGCGCCAGCAGCACGGGACTGCGAGCCGGGACTAGCGGGAGGGGTAGCTCCTACAATGAGCAGTTCTTC
>NA|TRBJ2-1|15|TRBV6-5|TRBD2
CASSLVIAGHNEQFF
TGTGCCAGCAGCCTTGTAATAGCGGGTCACAATGAGCAGTTCTTC
>NA|TRBJ2-7|13|TRBV5-4|NA
CASSKGNRDEQYF
TGTGCCAGCAGCAAAGGAAACAGGGACGAGCAGTACTTC
>NA|TRBJ1-2|11|TRBV10-3|NA
CATSSTYGYTF
TGTGCCACGAGCTCAACCTATGGCTACACCTTC
>NA|TRBJ2-2|14|TRBV6-4|NA
CASSEEWNTGELFF
TGTGCCAGCAGTGAGGAGTGGAACACCGGGGAGCTGTTTTTT
>NA|TRBJ2-6|15|TRBV11-2|NA
CASSTITSGANVLTF
TGTGCCAGCAGCACTATTACCTCTGGGGCCAACGTCCTGACTTTC
>NA|TRBJ1-1|15|TRBV28|TRBD1
CASSLLDRAGTEAFF
TGTGCCAGCAGTTTATTGGACAGGGCGGGCACTGAAGCTTTCTTT
>NA|TRBJ2-1|18|TRBV7-6|TRBD1
CASSLLYGGGQGNLVQFF
TGTGCCAGCAGCTTACTTTACGGCGGCGGACAGGGAAATCTGGTGCAGTTCTTC
>NA|TRBJ2-1|14|TRBV25-1|TRBD2
CASSVSGRGGRQFF
TGTGCCAGCAGTGTTTCCGGGCGGGGGGGAAGGCAGTTCTTC
>NA|TRBJ2-7|14|TRBV2|NA
CASSEPGAIYEQYF
TGTGCCAGCAGTGAACCAGGGGCAATCTACGAGCAGTACTTC